The 10 T cell receptor beta chains in this list originate from one sample, sequenced in a study of response to subunit inactivated influenza vaccine. TCRdb recomputed calls from the RT-PCR reads with MiXCR, one row per CDR3 protein. The data show 150,000 to 200,000 distinct CDR3 sequences, nearly 9.5% seen once. Here the sequenced sample was non-naive T cells sorted from PBMCs, taken on the day of vaccination. The source is a man aged 50 or older who received an inactivated influenza vaccine.

A few counts support this clonotype. This chain joins TRBV2 and TRBJ1-1, with 8 bases matching TRBD1. CDR3 length: 13 residues. CDR1 SNHLY and CDR2 FYNNEI come from the germline V gene. The trim removed 4 bases at V and 5 bases at J, leaving 3 bases unmatched. CDR3 sequence: CASSGQGTTEAFF. CDR3 coding DNA: TGTGCCAGCAGTGGACAGGGGACAACTGAAGCTTTCTTT.

In its sample, this clonotype was seen many times. The chain has TRBV5-1 and TRBJ2-7, with 8 bases that match TRBD1. Germline trimming cut 3 bases from V and 2 bases from J; bases unmatched to any gene: 4. CDR1 and CDR2 from the germline V gene are SGHRS and YFSETQ. This CDR3 spans 14 amino acids. The CDR3 loop is CASSWDRTTYEQYF. The CDR3 DNA reads TGCGCCAGCAGCTGGGACAGGACTACCTACGAGCAGTACTTC.

A few counts support this clonotype. V is TRBV29-1 and J is TRBJ1-4, with 8 positions matching TRBD1. This CDR3 is 12 amino acids long. CDR1 and CDR2 (germline): SQVTM, ANQGSEA. The junction had 1 base not matched to a gene; V was cut back by 4 bases and J by 6 bases. The CDR3 nucleotides read TGCAGCGTTGGGGACAGGCATGAAAAACTGTTTTTT. It encodes CSVGDRHEKLFF.

At least ten counts were recorded for this clonotype. The chain employs TRBV4-3 and TRBJ2-7; 9 nucleotides line up with TRBD1. V dropped 4 bases and J dropped 2; count of bases not matched to a gene: 3. Germline V gives CDR1 LGHNA, CDR2 YSLEER. This CDR3 contains 14 residues. The CDR3 spells CASSPGTGTYEQYF. For the CDR3, the DNA is TGCGCCAGCAGCCCTGGGACAGGGACCTACGAGCAGTACTTC.

This chain joins TRBV7-6 and TRBJ2-7; D is unclear. The CDR3 runs 15 residues. Per germline, CDR1 SGHVS and CDR2 FNYEAQ. Trimming removed 5 bases from V and 1 base from J, with 15 bases in between. The CDR3 nucleotides are TGTGCCAGCAGCAAATCCTTCCAGGCGTCCTACGAGCAGTACTTC. Translation gives CASSKSFQASYEQYF.

This clonotype was counted many times. The chain employs TRBV12-3 or TRBV12-4 and TRBJ2-1; 9 nucleotides line up with TRBD1. V lost 6 bases, J lost 3 bases, and 6 bases stayed unmatched. The CDR3 extends over 15 amino acids. This CDR3 reads CASRRGQGNYNEQFF. The DNA for the CDR3 is TGTGCCAGCAGGCGGGGACAGGGTAACTACAATGAGCAGTTCTTC.

Turning to this clonotype: This may be a read error, as it is one base from a much larger clone. The chain joins TRBV20-1 to TRBJ1-5; D perhaps matches TRBD1 (6 bases). Germline V gene lookup returns CDR1 DFQATT and CDR2 SNEGSKA (reference sequence). This CDR3 contains 15 residues. The CDR3 is CCARDGGGNNQPQHF. Here the CDR3 DNA reads TGCTGTGCTAGAGATGGTGGGGGCAACAATCAGCCCCAGCATTTT.

The rearrangement links TRBV29-1 to TRBJ2-3; D uncertain. CDR3 length equals 13 residues. Germline V lookup: CDR1 SQVTM, CDR2 ANQGSEA. V lost 4 bases to trimming and J lost 2 bases, with 10 bases between them. CDR3 region: CSVGRLSTDTQYF. The DNA for the CDR3 is TGCAGCGTTGGGCGTCTTTCCACAGATACGCAGTATTTT.

This clonotype was detected a few times. CDR3 sequence: CASSYSGTGNYNEQFF. CDR3 bases: TGTGCCAGCAGTTACTCCGGGACAGGGAACTACAATGAGCAGTTCTTC. The chain recombines TRBV6-2 or TRBV6-3 with TRBJ2-1, with 9 bases identical to TRBD1. This CDR3 comprises 16 residues. V lost 0 bases, J lost 3 bases, and 3 bases stayed unmatched. The germline CDR1 and CDR2 sequences are MNHEY and SVGEGT.

The chain recombines TRBV30 with TRBJ1-2, with 8 bases identical to TRBD1. The V gene end was trimmed by 5 bases and the J gene end by 4 bases; junction bases not matched to a gene: 9. Germline loops: CDR1 GTSNPN, CDR2 SVGIG (reference sequence). This CDR3 is 14 amino acids long. The CDR3 region has the DNA TGTGCCTGGTGGACAGGTGACAGGGGCTATGGCTACACCTTC. Amino acid sequence: CAWWTGDRGYGYTF.